The 4 T cell receptor beta chains listed next were all sequenced from one sample in a study of regulatory T cells in long-lasting Graves disease. Time point indicated: persistent/refractory GD, antithyroid drugs over 5 years with positive TRAb. Following extraction of RNA from PBMCs, that RNA was used to make the TCR library. CDR3-region Arm-PCR and iRepertoire HTBI primers produced the TCR beta libraries. TCRdb recomputed calls from the multiplex PCR reads with MiXCR, one row per CDR3 protein. This repertoire shows under 500,000 distinct CDR3 sequences, around 21% found once; its top ten account for less than 25%. Sequences were derived from peripheral blood mononuclear cells (PBMCs), sampled when the disease was refractory, from a patient treated with antithyroid drugs. All receptors come from a female donor with Graves disease.

There are many counts of this clonotype. The chain combines TRBV2 with TRBJ2-4; D gene unclear. Between the trimmed V and J ends, which lost 6 bases and 0 bases, there was a span of 12 bases. CDR1 SNHLY and CDR2 FYNNEI come from the germline V gene. This CDR3 comprises 15 residues. The CDR3 region has the DNA TGTGCCAGCAGGGAAACTACGATAGCCAAAAACATTCAGTACTTC. Translated, it gives CASRETTIAKNIQYF.

A remark on this clonotype: A much larger clone lies one base from this, so it may be a read error. The V and J genes are TRBV5-1 and TRBJ1-2; TRBD1 matches at 8 bases. The CDR3 is 13 residues long. Germline lookup yields CDR1 SGHRS and CDR2 YFSETQ. The CDR3 DNA is TGCACCAGCAGCTTGCAGGGGGCCTATGGCTACACCTTC. Protein: CTSSLQGAYGYTF.

The CDR3 nucleotides read TGCGCCAGCAGCCGGCCGGGACAGGGTGGAGAGACCCAGTACTTC. Encoded protein: CASSRPGQGGETQYF. The chain recombines TRBV4-1 with TRBJ2-5, with TRBD1 matching 9 bases. From germline, CDR1 is MGHRA and CDR2 YSYEKL. J gave up 4 bases and V 4 bases, and 7 bases lay outside the gene matches. The CDR3 is 15 amino acids.

Remarks on this clonotype: A much larger clone differs from this one at a single base, so this may be a read error. The chain joins TRBV6-5 to TRBJ1-6, with D hard to call. Germline CDR1 is MNHEY and CDR2 is SVGAGI. Trimming left V 2 bases short and J 10 bases short, with 18 bases between. CDR3 length: 16 amino acids. The CDR3 DNA follows: TGTGCCAGCAGTTACCACCCCGGGTCCCTGCCGTCACCCCTCCACTTT. Translating gives CASSYHPGSLPSPLHF.